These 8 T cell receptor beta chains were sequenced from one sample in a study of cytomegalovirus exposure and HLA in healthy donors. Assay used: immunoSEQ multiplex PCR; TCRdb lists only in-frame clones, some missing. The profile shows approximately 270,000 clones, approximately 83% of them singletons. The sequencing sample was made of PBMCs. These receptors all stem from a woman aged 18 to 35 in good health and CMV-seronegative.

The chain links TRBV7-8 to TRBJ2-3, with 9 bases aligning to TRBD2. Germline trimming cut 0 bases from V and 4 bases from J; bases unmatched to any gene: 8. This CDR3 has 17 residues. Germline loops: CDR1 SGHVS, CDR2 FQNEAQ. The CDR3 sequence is CASSLAVASGVADTQYF. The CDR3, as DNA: TGTGCCAGCAGCTTAGCCGTCGCTAGCGGGGTTGCAGATACGCAGTATTTT.

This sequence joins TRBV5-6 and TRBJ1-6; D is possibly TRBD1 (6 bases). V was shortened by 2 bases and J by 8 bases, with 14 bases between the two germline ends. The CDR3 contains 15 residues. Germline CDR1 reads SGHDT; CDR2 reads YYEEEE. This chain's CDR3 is CASSFSWGLDSPLHF. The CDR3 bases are TGTGCCAGCAGCTTTTCATGGGGGCTGGATTCACCCCTCCACTTT.

CDR3 region: CASSHFGLAGGVYEQFF. The CDR3 coding sequence is TGCGCCAGCAGCCACTTTGGACTAGCGGGAGGAGTTTATGAGCAGTTCTTC. The chain carries TRBV4-1 and TRBJ2-1; 14 bases are a match to TRBD2. J gave up 8 bases and V 3 bases, and 9 bases lay outside the gene matches. The CDR3 consists of 17 residues. Germline values: CDR1 MGHRA, CDR2 YSYEKL.

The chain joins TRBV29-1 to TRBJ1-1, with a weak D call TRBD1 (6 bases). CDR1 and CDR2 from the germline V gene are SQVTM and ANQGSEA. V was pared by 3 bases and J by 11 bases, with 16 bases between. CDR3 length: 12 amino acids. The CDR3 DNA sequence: TGCAGCGTTGAGAGAAGGGGGACGGTTGCTTTCTTT. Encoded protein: CSVERRGTVAFF.

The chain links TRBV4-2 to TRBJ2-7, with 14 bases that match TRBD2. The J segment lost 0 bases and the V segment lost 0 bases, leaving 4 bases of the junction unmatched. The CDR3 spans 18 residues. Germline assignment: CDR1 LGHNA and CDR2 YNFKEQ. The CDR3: CASSQERTSGGSSYEQYF. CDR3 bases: TGTGCCAGCAGCCAAGAAAGGACTAGCGGGGGGAGCTCCTACGAGCAGTACTTC.

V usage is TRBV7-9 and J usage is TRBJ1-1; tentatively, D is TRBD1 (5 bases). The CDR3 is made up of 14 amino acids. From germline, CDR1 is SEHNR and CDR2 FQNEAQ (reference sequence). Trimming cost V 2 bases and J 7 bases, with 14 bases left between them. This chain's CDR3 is CASSLMDSGHEAFF. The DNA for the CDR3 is TGTGCCAGCAGCTTAATGGATAGCGGACATGAAGCTTTCTTT.

CDR3 coding DNA: TGTGCCTGGACTTTCCTGACTATCGGGGGCAATGAGCAGTTCTTC. Amino acid sequence: CAWTFLTIGGNEQFF. This chain joins TRBV30 and TRBJ2-1, with D perhaps matching TRBD2 (6 bases). Per the germline V gene, CDR1 is GTSNPN and CDR2 is SVGIG (reference sequence). V dropped 4 bases and J dropped 6 bases, with 19 bases sitting between them. The CDR3 contains 15 residues.

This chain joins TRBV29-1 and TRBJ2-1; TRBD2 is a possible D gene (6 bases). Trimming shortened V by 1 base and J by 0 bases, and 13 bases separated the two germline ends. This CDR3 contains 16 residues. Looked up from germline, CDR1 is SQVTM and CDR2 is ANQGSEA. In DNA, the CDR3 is TGCAGCGTTGAAGCACCGGGGGAGAGCTCCTACAATGAGCAGTTCTTC. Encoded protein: CSVEAPGESSYNEQFF.